Below, 10 T cell receptor beta chains from the same sample are listed, as sequenced in a study of post-analysis software for immune sequencing data. General observations from the study: In patients, 4 to 6 TRBV segments were more frequent than in controls, with TRBV5-6, TRBV5-1 and TRBV20-1 among them.

Every TCR beta cDNA library bore unique molecular identifiers. TCRdb reprocessed the PCR reads via MiXCR and lists one record per CDR3 protein. The sample contains some 690,000 distinct CDR3 sequences, roughly three fifths of which appear only once. These TCRs' antigens remain unknown. The sample comprised blood. All receptors derive from a girl aged 2-10 years with multiple sclerosis.

V usage is TRBV20-1 and J usage is TRBJ2-3; D possibly uses TRBD1 or TRBD2 (5 bases each). From germline, CDR1 is DFQATT and CDR2 SNEGSKA (reference sequence). V dropped 6 bases and J dropped 4 bases, with 11 bases sitting between them. The CDR3 is made up of 12 amino acids. The CDR3 sequence: CSAHGTADTQYF. CDR3 sequence (DNA): TGCAGTGCCCACGGGACGGCAGATACGCAGTATTTT.

The chain carries TRBV19 and TRBJ1-2, with 8 bases aligning to TRBD1. Trimming removed 3 bases from V and 1 base from J; junction bases left unmatched: 1. From germline, CDR1 is LNHDA and CDR2 SQIVND (reference sequence). The CDR3 spans 14 residues. As DNA, the CDR3 is TGTGCCAGTAGTATTGACAGGGGTAACTATGGCTACACCTTC. It codes for CASSIDRGNYGYTF.

The genes are TRBV5-5 and TRBJ2-6; D gene ambiguous. V was pared by 1 base and J by 0 bases, with 5 bases between. Per germline, CDR1 SGHKS and CDR2 YYEKEE (reference sequence). This CDR3 spans 15 amino acids. CDR3 sequence: CASSLIPSGANVLTF. For the CDR3, the DNA is TGTGCCAGCAGCTTGATACCCTCTGGGGCCAACGTCCTGACTTTC.

The rearrangement links TRBV11-1 to TRBJ2-2; D call uncertain. CDR3 size: 14 residues. Trimming took 3 bases from V and 0 from J, leaving 5 bases between them. From germline, CDR1 is SGHAT and CDR2 FQDESV (reference sequence). The CDR3 DNA reads TGTGCCAGCAGCTTCTCCACGAACACCGGGGAGCTGTTTTTT. Its protein product is CASSFSTNTGELFF.

Comments on this clonotype: One end of the junction is discordant with germline, which a read error may explain. DNA for the CDR3: TGTGCCAGCGGCTTAGGTCGGGCAGATACGCAGTATTTT. This sequence encodes CASGLGRADTQYF. V is TRBV7-2 and J is TRBJ2-3; D is unresolved. Germline CDR1 reads SGHTA; CDR2 reads FQGNSA. The CDR3 covers 13 residues.

This chain uses TRBV10-3 with TRBJ2-1; D may be TRBD1 or TRBD2 (5 bases each). Trimming pared 6 bases from V and 14 bases from J, leaving 20 bases between. CDR3 length: 13 amino acids. Germline loops: CDR1 ENHRY, CDR2 SYGVKD. CDR3 amino acids: CAISNNPGTGEFF. The CDR3 nucleotides are TGTGCCATCAGCAACAACCCCGGGACGGGCGAGTTCTTC.

The chain uses TRBV5-1 and TRBJ1-1, with no clear D. The CDR3 consists of 14 residues. Germline V gives CDR1 SGHRS, CDR2 YFSETQ. With 0 bases removed from V and 4 bases from J, the gap between germline ends came to 10 bases. The CDR3 loop is CASSLGSWGTEAFF. CDR3 coding DNA: TGCGCCAGCAGCTTGGGTTCCTGGGGCACTGAAGCTTTCTTT.

This chain links TRBV2 with TRBJ1-1; TRBD1 matches at 7 bases. This CDR3 has 14 amino acids. V trimming: 4 bases; J trimming: 5 bases; junction bases outside the gene matches: 7. Germline loops: CDR1 SNHLY, CDR2 FYNNEI. CDR3 nucleotide sequence: TGTGCCAGCAGTGGTCAGGGGGTCGTAACTGAAGCTTTCTTT. Residues: CASSGQGVVTEAFF.

The V gene is TRBV7-8, the J gene TRBJ2-2; D is ambiguous. CDR1 is SGHVS and CDR2 is FQNEAQ in the germline V gene. V lost 6 bases and J 0 bases, leaving 11 bases between the germline ends. The CDR3 is made up of 15 amino acids. The chain's CDR3 is CASRGRLSNTGELFF. In DNA form, the CDR3 reads TGTGCCAGCAGGGGTAGACTTTCGAACACCGGGGAGCTGTTTTTT.

This clonotype was seen more than once but under ten times. J is TRBJ2-1 and V is TRBV29-1; D is perhaps TRBD1 or TRBD2 (6 bases each). Trimming cost V 5 bases and J 7 bases, with 18 bases left between them. The CDR3 loop spans 14 amino acids. CDR1 is SQVTM, CDR2 ANQGSEA, per germline. Here the CDR3 reads CSVWSTGGKNEQFF. CDR3 coding DNA: TGCAGCGTTTGGTCAACCGGGGGCAAAAATGAGCAGTTCTTC.